Listed below are T cell receptor beta chains from one sample, sequenced in a study of blood T cells in healthy people across ages. From the 5' RACE reads, TCRdb called clonotypes with MiXCR, one entry per CDR3 protein. This repertoire shows 700,000 to 800,000 distinct CDR3 sequences, approximately 43% found once; its top ten account for more than 20%. Material: blood. The receptor source for this set is a woman aged 55-69 years in good health. Both conserved end residues are part of each CDR3. The D gene is left open where the match is weak. Part of the rows lack a size; the others show once, few, many or a class for expanded clones.

NA,TRBJ2-7,NA,TRBV19,TGTGCCAGTAGCTCGGACCGACTCTCCTACGAGCAGTACTTC,CASSSDRLSYEQYF
NA,TRBJ1-1,TRBD1,TRBV20-1,TGCAGTGCTAGTGATTCCGGGACAGGGGACACTGAAGCTTTCTTT,CSASDSGTGDTEAFF
few,TRBJ2-7,NA,TRBV5-1,TGCGCCAGCAGCTTGGTCCAAGCCCCGGGCGAGCAGTACTTC,CASSLVQAPGEQYF
NA,TRBJ1-1,TRBD1,TRBV6-5,TGTGCCAGCAGACCTAGGGGGACAGGGACGAACACTGAAGCTTTCTTT,CASRPRGTGTNTEAFF
NA,TRBJ2-1,NA,TRBV20-1,TGCAGTGCTAGTTTCGGGATGAGGGAGCAGTTCTTC,CSASFGMREQFF
NA,TRBJ2-7,TRBD2,TRBV7-3,TGTGCCAGCAGCCCGCGACCTGGGACTAGTTGGCTCAATGAGCAGTACTTC,CASSPRPGTSWLNEQYF
NA,TRBJ1-3,NA,TRBV4-2,TGTGCCAGCAGCCAACTACCGGGGCCACAAGGAAACACCATATATTTT,CASSQLPGPQGNTIYF
few,TRBJ1-2,NA,TRBV27,TGTGCCAGCAGTTCCCCAGTCGGCGCAGGCTACACCTTC,CASSSPVGAGYTF
few,TRBJ2-3,TRBD1,TRBV9,TGTGCCAGCAGCGTAGGACAGGGGGGCACAGATACGCAGTATTTT,CASSVGQGGTDTQYF
once,TRBJ2-1,TRBD1,TRBV29-1,TGCAGCGTTGATAGGGGGACAGGGGTAGGCAATGAGCAGTTCTTC,CSVDRGTGVGNEQFF
NA,TRBJ2-1,NA,TRBV20-1,TGCAGTGCCGCGGGTCCCTACAATGAGCAGTTCTTC,CSAAGPYNEQFF
NA,TRBJ2-7,NA,TRBV29-1,TGCAGCGTTGAAGTCCGATCTCGGGAGCAGTACTTC,CSVEVRSREQYF
once,TRBJ2-5,TRBD2,TRBV3-1,TGTGCCAGCAGCCAAGCTCTAGCGGGAGGTACGGAGACCCAGTACTTC,CASSQALAGGTETQYF
NA,TRBJ2-7,NA,TRBV12-5,TGTGCTAGTGGTCTTTGGGGCAGCGAGCAGTACTTC,CASGLWGSEQYF
few,TRBJ2-7,TRBD2,TRBV7-9,TGTGCCAGCAGCTTAGATAGTAGCGGGGGTTCCTACGAGCAGTACTTC,CASSLDSSGGSYEQYF
few,TRBJ2-3,NA,TRBV29-1,TGCAGCGTTGAAGGGGCTGACAGCACAGATACGCAGTATTTT,CSVEGADSTDTQYF
NA,TRBJ2-7,NA,TRBV29-1,TGCAGCGGGGACCCTTACAATGAGCAGTACTTC,CSGDPYNEQYF
few,TRBJ2-1,NA,TRBV20-1,TGCAGTGCTAGGGCGGTTAGCGACGATGAGCAGTTCTTC,CSARAVSDDEQFF
NA,TRBJ2-7,NA,TRBV30,TGTGCCTGGAGTGTACCGACAAGAGAGCAGTACTTC,CAWSVPTREQYF
NA,TRBJ1-5,NA,TRBV25-1,TGTGCCAGCAGGGGGCCCTTAAATCAGCCCCAGCATTTT,CASRGPLNQPQHF
few,TRBJ2-7,NA,TRBV10-3,TGTGCCATCAGTGAGAATTGGGGGACCGGCTACGAGCAGTACTTC,CAISENWGTGYEQYF
many,TRBJ2-5,NA,TRBV4-3,TGCGCCAGCAGCCAAGACCTATCCCGGCGGGGGCAGCCCCCGGGACTGCCTAAAGAGACCCAGTACTTC,CASSQDLSRRGQPPGLPKETQYF
NA,TRBJ1-1,NA,TRBV5-1,TGCGCCAGCAGATCTATAACCGGAGACACTGAAGCTTTCTTT,CASRSITGDTEAFF
NA,TRBJ2-5,NA,TRBV20-1,TGCAGTGCTAGAGATCGGAGAGGAATCGTGACCCAGTACTTC,CSARDRRGIVTQYF
few,TRBJ2-1,TRBD2,TRBV28,TGTGCCAGCAGTTTATGGGTAGCGGGGGACAATGAGCAGTTCTTC,CASSLWVAGDNEQFF
NA,TRBJ2-7,NA,TRBV12-3/TRBV12-4,TGTGCCAGCAGTTTTAAGAGGGAGGCGGGCTACGGGCAGTACTTC,CASSFKREAGYGQYF
NA,TRBJ2-6,NA,TRBV28,TGTGCCAGCAGTTTTGGGGGACGGGCCTCTGGGGCCAACGTCCTGACTTTC,CASSFGGRASGANVLTF
NA,TRBJ2-5,NA,TRBV20-1,TGCAGTGCCTTCCCAAGGGGCAGACAAGAGACCCAGTACTTC,CSAFPRGRQETQYF
NA,TRBJ2-7,NA,TRBV5-6,TGTGCCAGCAGCTTTCTACAGGAGGATTACGAGCAGTACTTC,CASSFLQEDYEQYF
NA,TRBJ2-3,NA,TRBV5-1,TGCGCCAGCAGCGACTCTCAGGGCGCAGATACGCAGTATTTT,CASSDSQGADTQYF
few,TRBJ2-5,TRBD1,TRBV10-3,TGTGCCATCAGTGCGGGACAGGGGGTGGCAAATGGAGAGACCCAGTACTTC,CAISAGQGVANGETQYF
few,TRBJ2-5,NA,TRBV29-1,TGCAGCGTTTCCCCATTGATCCAAGAGACCCAGTACTTC,CSVSPLIQETQYF
NA,TRBJ1-5,NA,TRBV7-9,TGTGCCAGCAGCTCCACCACGTCGACCCAGCATTTT,CASSSTTSTQHF
NA,TRBJ2-1,TRBD2,TRBV20-1,TGCAGTGCTAGTAGCGGCGCGGGGGGAGTGAATGAGCAGTTCTTC,CSASSGAGGVNEQFF
few,TRBJ2-1,TRBD1,TRBV7-2,TGTGCCAGCCTCCGGGGGACAGGGTCGTACAATGAGCAGTTCTTC,CASLRGTGSYNEQFF
NA,TRBJ2-2,NA,TRBV4-1,TGCGCCAGCAGCCAAGAAAGCTGGGAAAAAGGGAACACCGGGGAGCTGTTTTTT,CASSQESWEKGNTGELFF
many,TRBJ2-7,TRBD2,TRBV28,TGTGCCAGCAGTTTAGAGGGGACTAGGCGTCTCTACGAGCAGTACTTC,CASSLEGTRRLYEQYF
few,TRBJ2-1,TRBD2,TRBV10-3,TGTGCCATCAGGATCATCAGCGGGAGGGGTTTAGGTGAGCAGTTCTTC,CAIRIISGRGLGEQFF
NA,TRBJ2-5,NA,TRBV5-1,TGCGCCAGCAGCTTGGATCCGGGGGTTGCAGAGACCCAGTACTTC,CASSLDPGVAETQYF
NA,TRBJ2-1,NA,TRBV30,TGTGCCTGTTGCCCCGTCGAGCAGTTCTTC,CACCPVEQFF
NA,TRBJ2-7,TRBD2,TRBV7-9,TGTGCCAGCAGCTTAGCAGGGCTAGCGGGTTTCGAGCAGTACTTC,CASSLAGLAGFEQYF
few,TRBJ2-1,TRBD2,TRBV7-2,TGTGCCAGCAGCTTTGGAGGACTAGCGGCCATTAATGAGCAGTTCTTC,CASSFGGLAAINEQFF
once,TRBJ2-5,NA,TRBV6-1,TGTGCCAGCGGTCTGGACGACCCAGAGACCCAGTACTTC,CASGLDDPETQYF
few,TRBJ1-6,NA,TRBV7-9,TGTGCCAGCAGTTCTAGGGGGGAAGGGGATAATTCACCCCTCCACTTT,CASSSRGEGDNSPLHF
few,TRBJ2-7,NA,TRBV6-2/TRBV6-3,TGTGCCAGCAGTCCTCTGCGCGACAATGAGCAGTACTTC,CASSPLRDNEQYF
few,TRBJ2-1,NA,TRBV5-1,TGCGCCAGCAGCTTGGCCGTGGCAGGAAGGGATGAGCAGTTCTTC,CASSLAVAGRDEQFF
few,TRBJ2-5,NA,TRBV20-1,TGCAGTGCTAGTCGGGGTCGCGGGGAGACCCAGTACTTC,CSASRGRGETQYF
NA,TRBJ2-5,NA,TRBV10-3,TGTGCCATCAGTGAGTCTTACCTCGAGACCCAGTACTTC,CAISESYLETQYF
NA,TRBJ1-2,NA,TRBV5-1,TGCGCCAGCAGCTTGGTTGTTGCAGGGACCTATGGCTACACCTTC,CASSLVVAGTYGYTF
NA,TRBJ2-2,NA,TRBV28,TGTGCCAGCAGGCGAAGGACAGCAACCGGGGAGCTGTTTTTT,CASRRRTATGELFF
many,TRBJ2-7,NA,TRBV7-2,TGTGCCAGCAGCTTAGAGCTCTACGAGCAGTACTTC,CASSLELYEQYF
few,TRBJ2-7,TRBD1,TRBV12-3/TRBV12-4,TGTGCCAGCAGTTTAAGACAGGGCGGCTACGAGCAGTACTTC,CASSLRQGGYEQYF
NA,TRBJ2-3,NA,TRBV28,TGTGCCAGCGTTCCCCCGACAGGTACCACAGATACGCAGTATTTT,CASVPPTGTTDTQYF
few,TRBJ2-3,NA,TRBV6-2/TRBV6-3,TGTGCCAGCAGAAAGGACACAGATACGCAGTATTTT,CASRKDTDTQYF